This TCR beta chain was obtained from a study of blood T cell repertoires in COVID-19. Study-level background: Samples representing acute and convalescent COVID-19 were sourced from the United States, Italy and Spain. The cDNA or gDNA used as material had been derived from T cells, B-cell-depleted T cells, or PBMCs.

Germline V gives CDR1 WNHNN, CDR2 SYGVQD (reference sequence). V dropped 7 bases and J dropped 8 bases, with 18 bases sitting between them. The CDR3 is 14 residues long. The assay was immunoSEQ multiplex PCR, and TCRdb's table has in-frame clones only and misses some. Of 310,000 or so clones in the sample, roughly 90% were seen once. This TCR was sampled from a woman in her twenties or thirties with COVID-19, enrolled during active disease. The V call is TRBV10-1, the J call TRBJ2-1; perhaps TRBD1 as D (5 bases). Source material: peripheral blood. CDR3 coding DNA: TGCGCCAGCACATCGGGCAGGGATTTGGATGAGCAGTTCTTC. This sequence encodes CASTSGRDLDEQFF.